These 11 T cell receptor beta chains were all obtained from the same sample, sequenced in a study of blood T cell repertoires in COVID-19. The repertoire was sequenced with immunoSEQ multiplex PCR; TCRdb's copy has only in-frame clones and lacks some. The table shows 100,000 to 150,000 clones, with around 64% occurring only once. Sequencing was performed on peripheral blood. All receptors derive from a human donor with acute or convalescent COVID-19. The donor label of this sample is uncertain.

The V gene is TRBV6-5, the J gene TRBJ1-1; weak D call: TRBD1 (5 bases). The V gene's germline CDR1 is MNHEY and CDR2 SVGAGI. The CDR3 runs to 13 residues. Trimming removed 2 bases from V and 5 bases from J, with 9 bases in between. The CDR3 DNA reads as TGTGCCAGCAGTTACCCCGGGGGGACTGAAGCTTTCTTT. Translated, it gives CASSYPGGTEAFF.

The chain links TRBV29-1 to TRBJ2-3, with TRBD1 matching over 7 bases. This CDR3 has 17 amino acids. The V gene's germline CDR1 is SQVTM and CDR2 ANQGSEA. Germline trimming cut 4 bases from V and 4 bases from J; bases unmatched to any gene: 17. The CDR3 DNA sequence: TGCAGCGTTGTAAGTGACAGGGCGCCAGTTCACGCAGATACGCAGTATTTT. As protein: CSVVSDRAPVHADTQYF.

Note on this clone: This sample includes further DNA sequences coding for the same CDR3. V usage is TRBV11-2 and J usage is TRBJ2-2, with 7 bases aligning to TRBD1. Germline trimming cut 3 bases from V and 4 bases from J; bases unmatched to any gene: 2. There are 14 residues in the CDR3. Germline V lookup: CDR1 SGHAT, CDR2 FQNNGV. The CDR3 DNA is TGTGCCAGCAGCTTGACAGGGATCACCGGGGAGCTGTTTTTT. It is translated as CASSLTGITGELFF. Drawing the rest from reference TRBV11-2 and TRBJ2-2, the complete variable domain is EAGVAQSPRYKIIEKRQSVAFWCNPISGHATLYWYQQILGQGPKLLIQFQNNGVVDDSQLPKDRFSAERLKGVDSTLKIQPAKLEDSAVYLCASSLTGITGELFFGEGSRLTVL.

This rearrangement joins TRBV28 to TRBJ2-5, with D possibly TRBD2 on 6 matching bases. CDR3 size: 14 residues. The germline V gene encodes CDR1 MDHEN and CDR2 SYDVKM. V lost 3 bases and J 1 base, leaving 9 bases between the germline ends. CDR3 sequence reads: CASSFYGGQETQYF. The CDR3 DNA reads TGTGCCAGCAGTTTTTACGGGGGCCAAGAGACCCAGTACTTC.

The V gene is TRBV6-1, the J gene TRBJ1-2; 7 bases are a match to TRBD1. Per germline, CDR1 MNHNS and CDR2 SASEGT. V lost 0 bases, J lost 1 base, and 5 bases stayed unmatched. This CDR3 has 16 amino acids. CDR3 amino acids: CASSEALQGGNYGYTF. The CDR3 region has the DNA TGTGCCAGCAGTGAAGCGCTCCAGGGGGGTAACTATGGCTACACCTTC.

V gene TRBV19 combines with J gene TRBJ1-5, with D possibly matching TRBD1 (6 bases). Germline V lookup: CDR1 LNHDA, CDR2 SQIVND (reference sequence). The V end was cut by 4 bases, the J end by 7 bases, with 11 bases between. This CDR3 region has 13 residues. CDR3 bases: TGTGCCAGTAGTAGGACAGTACACCAGCCCCAGCATTTT. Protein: CASSRTVHQPQHF.

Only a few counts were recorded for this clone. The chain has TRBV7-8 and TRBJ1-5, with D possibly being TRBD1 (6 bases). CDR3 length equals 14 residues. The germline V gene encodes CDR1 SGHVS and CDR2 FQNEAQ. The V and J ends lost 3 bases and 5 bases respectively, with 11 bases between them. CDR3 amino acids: CASSFSRGDQPQHF. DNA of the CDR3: TGTGCCAGCAGCTTTTCCAGGGGAGATCAGCCCCAGCATTTT. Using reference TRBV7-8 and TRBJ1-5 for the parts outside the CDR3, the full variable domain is GAGVSQSPRYKVAKRGQDVALRCDPISGHVSLFWYQQALGQGPEFLTYFQNEAQLDKSGLPSDRFFAERPEGSVSTLKIQRTQQEDSAVYLCASSFSRGDQPQHFGDGTRLSIL.

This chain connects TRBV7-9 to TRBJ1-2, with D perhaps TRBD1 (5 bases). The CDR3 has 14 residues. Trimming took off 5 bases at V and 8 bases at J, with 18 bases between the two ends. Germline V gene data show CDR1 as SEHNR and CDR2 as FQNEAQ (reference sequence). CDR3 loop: CASSLNLREGGYTF. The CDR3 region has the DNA TGTGCCAGCAGCCTTAACCTCAGGGAGGGAGGCTACACCTTC.

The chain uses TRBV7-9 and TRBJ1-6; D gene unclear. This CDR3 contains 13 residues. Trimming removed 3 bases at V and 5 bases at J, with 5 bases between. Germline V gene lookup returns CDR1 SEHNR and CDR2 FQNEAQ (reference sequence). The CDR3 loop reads CASSLENNSPLHF. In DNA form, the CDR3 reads TGTGCCAGCAGCTTGGAGAATAATTCACCCCTCCACTTT.

CDR3: CASSGGRRNTEAFF. CDR3 nucleotide sequence: TGTGCCAGCAGCGGAGGGAGAAGGAACACTGAAGCTTTCTTT. The V call is TRBV28, the J call TRBJ1-1; no definite D call. Germline V gives CDR1 MDHEN, CDR2 SYDVKM. V dropped 6 bases and J dropped 1 base, with 12 bases sitting between them. This CDR3 spans 14 amino acids.

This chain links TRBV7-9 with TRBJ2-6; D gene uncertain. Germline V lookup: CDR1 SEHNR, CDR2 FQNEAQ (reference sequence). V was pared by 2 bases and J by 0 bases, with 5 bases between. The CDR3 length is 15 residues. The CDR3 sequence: CASSLRSSGANVLTF. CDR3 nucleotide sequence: TGTGCCAGCAGCTTACGGAGCTCTGGGGCCAACGTCCTGACTTTC.